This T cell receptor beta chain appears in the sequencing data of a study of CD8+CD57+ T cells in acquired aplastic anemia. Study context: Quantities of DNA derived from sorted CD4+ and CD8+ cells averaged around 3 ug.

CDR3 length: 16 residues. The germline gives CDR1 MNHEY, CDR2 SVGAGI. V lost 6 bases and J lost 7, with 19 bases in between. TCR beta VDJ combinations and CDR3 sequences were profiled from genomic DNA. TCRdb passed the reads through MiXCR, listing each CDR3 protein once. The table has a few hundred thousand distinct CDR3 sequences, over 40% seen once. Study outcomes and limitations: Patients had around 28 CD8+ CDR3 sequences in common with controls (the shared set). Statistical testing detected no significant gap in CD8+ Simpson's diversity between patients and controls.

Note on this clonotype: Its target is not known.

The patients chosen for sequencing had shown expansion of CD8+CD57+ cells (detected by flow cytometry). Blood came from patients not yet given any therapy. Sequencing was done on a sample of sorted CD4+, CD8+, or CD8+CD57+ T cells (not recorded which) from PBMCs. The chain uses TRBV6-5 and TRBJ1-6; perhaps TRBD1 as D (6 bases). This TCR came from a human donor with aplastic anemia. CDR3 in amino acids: CASRPNRVQRNSPLHF. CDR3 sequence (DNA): TGTGCCAGCAGGCCCAACAGGGTTCAAAGGAATTCACCCCTCCACTTT.